This T cell receptor beta chain was captured in a study of blood T cell repertoires in COVID-19. Study at large: T cells, B-cell-depleted T cells, or PBMCs supplied cDNA or gDNA.

Each participant's cohort was designated according to participant-reported clinical history. Individuals in the exposed group had encountered a COVID-19 case within 2 weeks preceding study entry. V lost 6 bases to trimming and J lost 5 bases; unmatched junction nucleotides: 11. Germline CDR1 LNHDA, CDR2 SQIVND (reference sequence). The CDR3 is 16 residues long. Assay: immunoSEQ multiplex PCR; the TCRdb copy retains only in-frame clones and omits some. The sample lists 280,000 or so clones; 85% to 90% were seen once. The sequence came from a woman between 50 and 59 years old who had been exposed to COVID-19. This chain joins TRBV19 and TRBJ1-5, with 9 positions matching TRBD1. Sequences were obtained from PBMCs or T cells enriched from blood (not recorded which). CDR3 region: CASRGFARTGDQPQHF. The CDR3 DNA follows: TGTGCCAGTAGAGGATTCGCACGGACAGGGGATCAGCCCCAGCATTTT.